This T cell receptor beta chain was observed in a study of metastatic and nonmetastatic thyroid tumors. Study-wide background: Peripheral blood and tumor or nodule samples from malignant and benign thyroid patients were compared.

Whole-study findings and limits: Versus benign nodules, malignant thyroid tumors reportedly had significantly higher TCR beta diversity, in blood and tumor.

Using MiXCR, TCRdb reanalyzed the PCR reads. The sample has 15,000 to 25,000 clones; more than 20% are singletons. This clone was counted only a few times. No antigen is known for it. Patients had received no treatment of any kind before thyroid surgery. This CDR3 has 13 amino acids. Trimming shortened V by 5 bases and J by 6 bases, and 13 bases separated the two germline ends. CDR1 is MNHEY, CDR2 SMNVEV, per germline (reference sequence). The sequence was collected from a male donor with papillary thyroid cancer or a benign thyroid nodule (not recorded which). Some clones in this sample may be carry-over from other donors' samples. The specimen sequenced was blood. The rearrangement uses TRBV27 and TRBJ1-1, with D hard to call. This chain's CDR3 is CASSIRRLAEAFF. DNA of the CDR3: TGTGCCAGCAGTATCCGACGCCTGGCTGAAGCTTTCTTT.